One and the same sample provided the 21 T cell receptor beta chains below, sequenced in a study of T cell responses to AZD1222 COVID-19 vaccine listed by TCRdb under 2021. The label giving this sample's time point can be read as: about 28 days (+/-7) after the second vaccine dose. The method behind the library was the immunoSEQ multiplex PCR assay. What TCRdb holds here is the immuneACCESS table cut down to in-frame rearrangements. Part of the clones is not present; checked against another copy, under half of the missing clones reflect an unresolved V gene, and the others are unexplained. The sample table holds more than 95,000 clones, of which 75% to 85% were seen once. The ten largest clones capture about 25% of the sample. The sequencing here drew on peripheral blood, taken 28 days after the second AZD1222 dose. The receptor set was obtained from an adult who received the AZD1222 COVID-19 vaccine.

CDR3 DNA: TGTGCCAGCAGCTTAGCAGGGCCTGGAAACACCATATATTTT. Its translation: CASSLAGPGNTIYF. J is TRBJ1-3 and V is TRBV7-9; D call uncertain. This CDR3 region has 14 residues. Germline CDR1 SEHNR, CDR2 FQNEAQ (reference sequence). V was cut by 0 bases and J by 2 bases, with 5 bases left in between.

The chain carries TRBV21-1 and TRBJ1-1; the table's TRBD1 call for D was not verified on the DNA. TRBV21-1 is given as a pseudogene. There are 14 residues in the CDR3. CDR3 protein: CASSMQTGNTEAFF. In DNA, the CDR3 is TGTGCCAGCAGCATGCAAACAGGGAACACTGAAGCTTTCTTT.

V usage is TRBV7-9 and J usage is TRBJ1-1, with D possibly being TRBD1 (5 bases). V dropped 1 base and J dropped 0 bases, with 9 bases sitting between them. Germline-derived CDR1 and CDR2 are SEHNR and FQNEAQ (reference sequence). This CDR3 is built from 15 residues. The CDR3 DNA reads as TGTGCCAGCAGCTTAGGACAGACCCTGAACACTGAAGCTTTCTTT. Its protein product is CASSLGQTLNTEAFF.

The genes are TRBV19 and TRBJ1-2; weak D call: TRBD1 (6 bases). Trimming left V 5 bases short and J 4 bases short, with 14 bases between. Germline lookup yields CDR1 LNHDA and CDR2 SQIVND (reference sequence). CDR3 size: 14 residues. The CDR3 reads CASSSGAVGYGYTF. The DNA for the CDR3 is TGTGCCAGTAGTTCAGGGGCAGTCGGCTATGGCTACACCTTC.

The chain carries TRBV6-5 and TRBJ1-2; D is ambiguous. Germline assignment: CDR1 MNHEY and CDR2 SVGAGI. V was cut by 6 bases and J by 4 bases, with 12 bases left in between. The CDR3 extends over 13 amino acids. The CDR3 sequence: CASSPDGTYGYTF. DNA of the CDR3: TGTGCCAGCAGCCCCGACGGAACCTATGGCTACACCTTC.

The genes are TRBV5-1 and TRBJ1-2; 12 bases are shared with TRBD1. J was trimmed by 3 bases and V by 4 bases; bases with no gene match: 4. CDR3 size: 15 residues. Germline CDR1 SGHRS, CDR2 YFSETQ. CDR3 sequence: CASSPGTGGDYGYTF. In DNA, the CDR3 is TGCGCCAGCAGCCCTGGGACAGGGGGCGACTATGGCTACACCTTC.

This sequence joins TRBV7-2 and TRBJ1-6; no clear D. Germline CDR1 is SGHTA and CDR2 is FQGNSA. Trimming cost V 3 bases and J 11 bases, with 11 bases left between them. This CDR3 region has 13 residues. CDR3 amino acids: CASSFGSEPPLHF. CDR3 nucleotide sequence: TGTGCCAGCAGCTTCGGTAGTGAGCCACCCCTCCACTTT.

V usage is TRBV29-1 and J usage is TRBJ1-1; 8 bases match TRBD1. Unmatched junction bases numbered 6, after V lost 5 bases and J lost 1 base. The germline CDR1 and CDR2 sequences are SQVTM and ANQGSEA. The CDR3 spans 14 residues. The CDR3 region has the DNA TGCAGCGTTTCAGTGGGGACAGGGAACACTGAAGCTTTCTTT. Residues: CSVSVGTGNTEAFF.

The gene calls are TRBV7-9 and TRBJ1-1, with a weak D call TRBD1 (5 bases). V lost 4 bases and J 1 base, leaving 7 bases between the germline ends. The CDR3 is 13 residues long. Per germline, CDR1 SEHNR and CDR2 FQNEAQ (reference sequence). The CDR3 spells CASSWDPNTEAFF. The DNA for the CDR3 is TGTGCCAGCAGCTGGGACCCGAACACTGAAGCTTTCTTT.

The chain has TRBV5-1 and TRBJ1-1; D remains unclear. CDR1 and CDR2 from the germline V gene are SGHRS and YFSETQ. The CDR3 extends over 15 amino acids. Trimming removed 5 bases from V and 4 bases from J, with 18 bases in between. CDR3 sequence: CASSSGGEKGTEAFF. The CDR3 DNA sequence: TGCGCCAGCAGTTCCGGCGGGGAAAAAGGCACTGAAGCTTTCTTT.

The chain couples TRBV3-1 (or the pseudogene TRBV3-2) to TRBJ1-4; D call uncertain. The germline V and J ends were trimmed by 7 bases and 8 bases, with 14 bases remaining between them. The length of the CDR3 is 13 residues. The germline V gene has CDR1 LGHDT and CDR2 YNNKEL (reference sequence). The chain's CDR3 is CASNIMGSEKLFF. Here the CDR3 DNA reads TGTGCCAGCAACATAATGGGAAGCGAAAAACTGTTTTTT.

The chain links TRBV28 to TRBJ1-4; D might be TRBD1 (5 bases). From germline, CDR1 is MDHEN and CDR2 SYDVKM. With 1 base removed from V and 0 bases from J, the gap between germline ends came to 9 bases. This CDR3 comprises 16 residues. CDR3 amino acids: CASSLLGGATNEKLFF. Written as DNA, the CDR3 is TGTGCCAGCAGTTTATTGGGAGGGGCAACTAATGAAAAACTGTTTTTT.

The CDR3 DNA sequence: TGTGCCAGCAGCCGGGTCGGGGGGAGTGAAAAACTGTTTTTT. It is translated as CASSRVGGSEKLFF. The chain combines TRBV11-2 with TRBJ1-4; D perhaps matches TRBD1 (5 bases). The CDR3 spans 14 residues. The germline V gene encodes CDR1 SGHAT and CDR2 FQNNGV. Trimming shortened V by 5 bases and J by 7 bases, and 14 bases separated the two germline ends.

Only a few counts were recorded for this clone. The rearrangement joins TRBV18 to TRBJ1-5; no reliable D call. There are 15 residues in the CDR3. The V gene's germline CDR1 is KGHSH and CDR2 LQKENI. V was pared by 1 base and J by 5 bases, with 12 bases between. CDR3 sequence reads: CASSPQGNRDQPQHF. The CDR3, as DNA: TGTGCCAGCTCACCACAGGGCAACCGGGATCAGCCCCAGCATTTT.

The J gene is TRBJ2-7, the V gene TRBV4-1; D is unresolved. V was cut by 4 bases and J by 0 bases, with 13 bases left in between. The CDR3 is 15 amino acids. CDR1 and CDR2 (germline): MGHRA, YSYEKL. Here the CDR3 DNA reads TGCGCCAGCAGCCCCCCGGGCGGCCCCTCCTACGAGCAGTACTTC. This codes for CASSPPGGPSYEQYF.

The CDR3 sequence is CAISDRADTEAFF. In DNA form, the CDR3 reads TGTGCCATCAGTGACAGGGCAGATACTGAAGCTTTCTTT. The chain couples TRBV10-3 to TRBJ1-1, with a tentative D call TRBD1 (5 bases). V gave up 3 bases and J gave up 5 bases, with 10 bases separating them. The CDR3 totals 13 residues. Germline CDR1 ENHRY, CDR2 SYGVKD.

The genes are TRBV4-1 and TRBJ1-6; D perhaps matches TRBD1 (5 bases). The CDR3 extends over 16 amino acids. Deletions cut 0 bases from V and 9 bases from J, with 15 bases between. Germline V lookup: CDR1 MGHRA, CDR2 YSYEKL. Here the CDR3 reads CASSQDYQGSSSPLHF. CDR3 coding DNA: TGCGCCAGCAGCCAAGATTATCAGGGCTCGAGTTCACCCCTCCACTTT.

J is TRBJ1-2 and V is TRBV27; TRBD1 is a possible D gene (6 bases). V shed 4 bases and J shed 6 bases, with 18 bases lying between them. The CDR3 covers 15 residues. Germline values: CDR1 MNHEY, CDR2 SMNVEV (reference sequence). CDR3 region: CASSSLSATGNGYTF. In DNA form, the CDR3 reads TGTGCCAGCAGTTCGCTCTCGGCCACAGGGAATGGCTACACCTTC.

The rearrangement links TRBV5-1 to TRBJ1-2; D not resolved. CDR1 and CDR2 (germline): SGHRS, YFSETQ. This CDR3 is 14 amino acids long. V was trimmed by 2 bases and J by 7 bases, leaving 15 bases between them. The CDR3 protein is CASSFGGGAIGYTF. The CDR3 DNA follows: TGCGCCAGCAGCTTCGGCGGCGGAGCTATTGGCTACACCTTC.

The rearrangement links TRBV2 to TRBJ1-6; no firm D call. This CDR3 has 14 amino acids. CDR1 and CDR2 from the germline V gene are SNHLY and FYNNEI. V lost 0 bases, J lost 7 bases, and 7 bases lay in between. The CDR3 reads CASSEATGNSPLHF. CDR3 in DNA: TGTGCCAGCAGTGAAGCGACGGGAAATTCACCCCTCCACTTT.

The chain links TRBV20-1 to TRBJ1-5, with 7 nucleotides matching TRBD1. Looked up from germline, CDR1 is DFQATT and CDR2 is SNEGSKA (reference sequence). V dropped 3 bases and J dropped 3; count of bases not matched to a gene: 5. This CDR3 region has 14 residues. CDR3 nucleotide sequence: TGCAGTGCTAGTTTTACAGGGGACAATCAGCCCCAGCATTTT. It yields the protein CSASFTGDNQPQHF.